This T cell receptor beta chain was identified in a study of human T cells and chemical hapten exposure. Study-wide background: The patients, most of them female, presented with alopecia areata, totalis or universalis. Small volume differences among pooled libraries mainly caused per-sample TCR yield variation.

Concerning this clonotype itself: Its target is not known.

Time point noted: pre-sensitization, week 0. The treatment here: therapeutic diphenylcyclopropenone sensitization with weekly scalp DPC. The library gave individual cDNA molecules unique molecular identifiers. One entry per CDR3 protein results from TCRdb running MiXCR on the RACE reads. This table has about 89,000 distinct CDR3 sequences, 11% appearing once. The study, taken as a whole, reports: Sensitization with DPC brought no change to TCRs above 1 in 1000 in frequency.

Germline V gives CDR1 LGHNA, CDR2 YNFKEQ. There are 17 residues in the CDR3. Trimming cost V 0 bases and J 3 bases, with 17 bases left between them. The clonotype originates from a woman aged 55-69 years with alopecia areata. Some clones in this sample may be carry-over from other donors' samples. The V gene is TRBV4-2, the J gene TRBJ2-5; D is possibly TRBD2 (7 bases). Sequencing was performed on whole blood, taken in connection with sensitization to the hapten diphenylcyclopropenone (DPC). In nucleotides, the CDR3 is TGTGCCAGCAGCCAAGATCCTAGCGGTAGGGGGGAAGAGACCCAGTACTTC. Protein sequence: CASSQDPSGRGEETQYF.